The 18 T cell receptor beta chains presented below share a single source sample, sequenced in a study of T cells in Graves' hyperthyroidism and ophthalmopathy (dated by TCRdb to 2018 to 2020). Libraries came from multiplex PCR. Sequencing instrument: Illumina HiSeq 2000. The TCR beta CDR3 regions were amplified from the RNA transcripts. The first round of RT-PCR for the TCR CDR3 was performed with the HTBI primer set and the Qiagen OneStep RT-PCR kit. In-frame beta chains were kept once TCRdb had trimmed the public reads at Q25 with fastp and called clones with MiXCR. Each entry is one CDR3 protein sequence, shown with its most common DNA and genes. This sample comprises roughly 400,000 distinct CDR3 sequences, about a sixth of them detected only once. 25% to 35% of the sample is held by the ten biggest clonotypes. The sequencing sample was made of blood. The receptor set was obtained from a young woman with Graves' hyperthyroidism that later progressed to Graves' ophthalmopathy.

Only a few counts were recorded for this clonotype. V and J are TRBV15 and TRBJ2-2, with unresolved D. Germline V lookup: CDR1 LNHNV, CDR2 YYDKDF (reference sequence). Trimming left V 9 bases short and J 0 bases short, with 11 bases between. The CDR3 is made up of 14 amino acids. The CDR3 region is CATCEAANTGELFF. The DNA for the CDR3 is TGTGCCACTTGTGAGGCAGCGAACACCGGGGAGCTGTTTTTT. The entire variable domain, with the rest obtained from reference TRBV15 and TRBJ2-2, is as follows: DAMVIQNPRYQVTQFGKPVTLSCSQTLNHNVMYWYQQKSSQAPKLLFHYYDKDFNNEADTPDNFQSRRPNTSFCFLDIRSPGLGDTAMYLCATCEAANTGELFFGEGSRLTVL.

The DNA of the CDR3 is TGTGCCAGCAGTTTAAGGAGGGGGACCTACAATGAGCAGTTCTTC. Translating it yields CASSLRRGTYNEQFF. The V call is TRBV28, the J call TRBJ2-1; D may be TRBD1 or TRBD2 (6 bases each). Trimming shortened V by 2 bases and J by 2 bases, and 10 bases separated the two germline ends. Germline V gene sequence: CDR1 MDHEN, CDR2 SYDVKM. This CDR3 has 15 residues.

This clonotype was found many times. This chain links TRBV12-3 or TRBV12-4 with TRBJ1-1; D is undetermined. This CDR3 comprises 12 residues. With 6 bases removed from V and 1 base from J, the gap between germline ends came to 6 bases. CDR3 region: CASRVGNTEAFF. The CDR3 DNA is TGTGCCAGCAGGGTCGGGAACACTGAAGCTTTCTTT.

This chain connects TRBV25-1 to TRBJ2-7; D might be TRBD2 (5 bases). Germline loops: CDR1 MGHDK, CDR2 SYGVNS. V gave up 2 bases and J gave up 4 bases, with 9 bases separating them. The CDR3 consists of 13 residues. CDR3: CASSEPGGYEQYF. Written as DNA, the CDR3 is TGTGCCAGCAGTGAACCCGGAGGTTACGAGCAGTACTTC.

The sample holds many counts of this clonotype. The CDR3: CASSLRSGAHSTGELFF. The CDR3 DNA is TGTGCCAGCAGCTTACGTTCGGGGGCGCATAGCACCGGGGAGCTGTTTTTT. This chain links TRBV7-2 with TRBJ2-2; perhaps D is TRBD1 or TRBD2 (6 bases each). V was pared by 2 bases and J by 4 bases, with 17 bases between. The CDR3 has 17 amino acids. The germline V gene encodes CDR1 SGHTA and CDR2 FQGNSA.

The V gene is TRBV2, the J gene TRBJ1-2; D gene unclear. The CDR3 has 13 amino acids. V was trimmed by 5 bases and J by 4 bases, leaving 11 bases between them. Germline V gene lookup returns CDR1 SNHLY and CDR2 FYNNEI. CDR3 in amino acids: CASSLRQPYGYTF. DNA for the CDR3: TGTGCCAGCAGTCTCCGTCAGCCCTATGGCTACACCTTC.

Points on this clonotype: One junction end does not reproduce the germline sequence, and a read error may be involved. This chain uses TRBV28 with TRBJ2-3, with D perhaps matching TRBD2 (5 bases). CDR1 and CDR2 (germline): MDHEN, SYDVKM. There are 12 residues in the CDR3. The chain's CDR3 is CVSRTSTDTQYF. The CDR3 bases are TGTGTCAGCCGGACTAGCACAGATACGCAGTATTTT.

The chain uses TRBV24-1 and TRBJ2-1, with 9 bases aligning to TRBD2. CDR3 length: 17 amino acids. In germline, CDR1 is KGHDR, CDR2 SFDVKD. J gave up 7 bases and V 1 base, and 10 bases lay outside the gene matches. DNA for the CDR3: TGTGCCACCAGTGATTTTTGGGCGGCTAGCGGGGAAAATGAGCAGTTCTTC. Amino acid sequence: CATSDFWAASGENEQFF.

This clonotype was recorded a few times. This chain connects TRBV5-1 to TRBJ2-2; D remains ambiguous. CDR3 length: 14 residues. V was pared by 3 bases and J by 2 bases, with 8 bases between. Germline V lookup: CDR1 SGHRS, CDR2 YFSETQ. CDR3 residues: CASSSLLNTGELFF. The CDR3 DNA follows: TGCGCCAGCAGCTCTCTACTTAACACCGGGGAGCTGTTTTTT.

This clonotype was counted many times. The V call is TRBV28, the J call TRBJ2-7; a weak D match, TRBD1 (6 bases). CDR3 length: 14 amino acids. Germline V gene lookup returns CDR1 MDHEN and CDR2 SYDVKM. V lost 4 bases, J lost 2 bases, and 12 bases lay in between. CDR3 amino acids: CASSWGQPAYEQYF. In DNA form, the CDR3 reads TGTGCCAGCAGTTGGGGACAACCAGCCTACGAGCAGTACTTC.

This clonotype was detected a few times. This rearrangement joins TRBV5-6 to TRBJ2-7; 7 bases map to TRBD1. Per the germline V gene, CDR1 is SGHDT and CDR2 is YYEEEE. The CDR3 runs to 13 residues. Germline trimming cut 2 bases from V and 6 bases from J; bases unmatched to any gene: 5. This CDR3 is CASSFAGGSEQYF. CDR3 coding DNA: TGTGCCAGCAGCTTTGCAGGGGGATCCGAGCAGTACTTC.

The gene calls are TRBV19 and TRBJ2-2; D perhaps matches TRBD2 (6 bases). The CDR3 runs 14 residues. Germline V lookup: CDR1 LNHDA, CDR2 SQIVND (reference sequence). Trimming stripped 3 bases from V and 5 bases from J, with 10 bases between. The CDR3 reads CASSISRGTGELFF. The DNA for the CDR3 is TGTGCCAGTAGTATCAGCCGGGGGACCGGGGAGCTGTTTTTT.

This clonotype was seen more than once but under ten times. The chain carries TRBV18 and TRBJ2-7; D remains unclear. Germline-derived CDR1 and CDR2 are KGHSH and LQKENI. This CDR3 is built from 15 residues. V lost 0 bases and J 4 bases, leaving 13 bases between the germline ends. This chain's CDR3 is CASSPPESLGYEQYF. CDR3 DNA: TGTGCCAGCTCACCACCGGAGTCTTTAGGGTACGAGCAGTACTTC.

This clonotype was seen a handful of times. The chain joins TRBV6-4 to TRBJ2-1; D gene unclear. Germline CDR1 and CDR2: MRHNA and SNTAGT. The ends were cut back, 4 bases at V and 4 bases at J, with 8 bases in the middle. CDR3 size: 13 residues. CDR3 residues: CASSVRVYNEQFF. CDR3 in DNA: TGTGCCAGCAGTGTTAGGGTTTACAATGAGCAGTTCTTC.

This clonotype was recorded many times. The J gene is TRBJ1-1, the V gene TRBV12-3 or TRBV12-4; maybe TRBD1 (5 bases). V was cut by 3 bases and J by 3 bases, with 8 bases left in between. This CDR3 is built from 13 residues. CDR3 in amino acids: CASSFFRDTEAFF. The CDR3 nucleotides are TGTGCCAGCAGTTTTTTCAGGGACACTGAAGCTTTCTTT.

A few counts support this clonotype. This chain links TRBV29-1 with TRBJ2-7, with 9 bases fitting TRBD1. The CDR3 contains 14 residues. Germline-derived CDR1 and CDR2 are SQVTM and ANQGSEA. V was clipped by 4 bases and J by 0 bases; unmatched bases: 4. CDR3 sequence (DNA): TGCAGCGTTGGCCGGGGACAGGGCTCCTACGAGCAGTACTTC. Protein product: CSVGRGQGSYEQYF.

This clonotype has a handful of counts. This sequence joins TRBV7-2 and TRBJ1-4, with 10 bases identical to TRBD1. The V gene end was trimmed by 1 base and the J gene end by 8 bases; junction bases not matched to a gene: 4. CDR3 length: 15 amino acids. CDR1 is SGHTA and CDR2 is FQGNSA in the germline V gene. The CDR3 coding sequence is TGTGCCAGCAGCTTAGGACAGGGGGCTAGGGAAAAACTGTTTTTT. Protein: CASSLGQGAREKLFF.

This clonotype was seen at least ten times. V and J are TRBV11-2 and TRBJ2-3; 7 nucleotides line up with TRBD2. The CDR3 totals 16 residues. Germline V gene data show CDR1 as SGHAT and CDR2 as FQNNGV. V shed 3 bases, J shed 3 bases, and the junction held 9 bases outside the gene matches. Written as DNA, the CDR3 is TGTGCCAGCAGCTTTTTTGCGGGAGTGATGACAGATACGCAGTATTTT. Protein product: CASSFFAGVMTDTQYF.